The 18 T cell receptor beta chains below come from one sample, sequenced in a study of blood T cells in healthy people across ages. Using a J-beta primer mix together with a sample-barcoded 5' primer, a second PCR was run for about 6 to 11 cycles. MiXCR was run by TCRdb on the 5' RACE reads, yielding one entry per CDR3 protein. The sample holds about 800,000 distinct CDR3 sequences, roughly 25% seen once. These sequences were also reported in another study, on T cells of mothers and their children.

Sequencing used blood. These receptors were obtained from a boy between 10 and 17 years old in good health.

This chain joins TRBV20-1 and TRBJ2-5; no reliable D call. CDR3 length equals 14 residues. The germline CDR1 and CDR2 sequences are DFQATT and SNEGSKA (reference sequence). Trimming removed 3 bases at V and 1 base at J, with 12 bases between. The CDR3 loop reads CSASLGILQETQYF. DNA for the CDR3: TGCAGTGCTAGTTTGGGGATTCTCCAAGAGACCCAGTACTTC.

The rearrangement links TRBV13 to TRBJ1-4; 8 nucleotides agree with TRBD1. Germline trimming cut 7 bases from V and 8 bases from J; bases unmatched to any gene: 12. The CDR3 consists of 15 residues. Germline V gene sequence: CDR1 PRHDT, CDR2 FYEKMQ (reference sequence). In nucleotides, the CDR3 is TGTGCCAGCACCCTTGGACAGGGAGCAGACGAAAAACTGTTTTTT. It codes for CASTLGQGADEKLFF.

This clonotype was counted only a few times. The chain carries TRBV4-1 and TRBJ2-1; TRBD2 matches 10 bases. This CDR3 contains 16 residues. V shed 1 base and J 9 bases; nucleotides not matched to a gene: 9. Germline loops: CDR1 MGHRA, CDR2 YSYEKL. The CDR3 DNA reads as TGCGCCAGCAGCCAAGCTCCCAGCGGGAGGGCCGGTGAGCAGTTCTTC. Protein: CASSQAPSGRAGEQFF.

This clonotype was counted a few times. The rearrangement joins TRBV7-2 to TRBJ2-1; 8 bases are shared with TRBD2. CDR1 SGHTA and CDR2 FQGNSA come from the germline V gene. The junction had 2 bases not matched to a gene; V was cut back by 4 bases and J by 0 bases. CDR3 size: 15 residues. CDR3 in DNA: TGTGCCAGCAGCTGGGGGACTAGCTCCTACAATGAGCAGTTCTTC. Its protein is CASSWGTSSYNEQFF.

This clonotype was recorded a few times. This CDR3 is CASSLEAARQETQYF. The CDR3, as DNA: TGCGCCAGCAGTCTGGAGGCGGCCCGACAAGAGACCCAGTACTTC. The chain joins TRBV5-1 to TRBJ2-5; D perhaps matches TRBD2 (5 bases). V gave up 5 bases and J gave up 2 bases, with 16 bases separating them. Germline assignment: CDR1 SGHRS and CDR2 YFSETQ. The CDR3 length is 15 residues.

This CDR3 is CASSLRAGVTTEAFF. The CDR3 region has the DNA TGCGCCAGCAGCTTGAGGGCAGGGGTAACAACTGAAGCTTTCTTT. The chain couples TRBV5-1 to TRBJ1-1; possible D gene TRBD1, 6 bases. The CDR3 totals 15 residues. Trimming left V 1 base short and J 5 bases short, with 15 bases between. CDR1 is SGHRS, CDR2 YFSETQ, per germline.

The chain uses TRBV28 and TRBJ1-5, with 8 bases lining up with TRBD1. Germline V gives CDR1 MDHEN, CDR2 SYDVKM. The V and J ends lost 4 bases and 6 bases, in that order; junction bases with no gene match: 5. The CDR3 is 14 amino acids. CDR3 loop: CASSSPGGVQPQHF. The CDR3, as DNA: TGTGCCAGCAGTTCGCCAGGGGGCGTTCAGCCCCAGCATTTT.

This chain joins TRBV20-1 and TRBJ1-2, with D unresolved. Trimming pared 0 bases from V and 2 bases from J, leaving 13 bases between. CDR1 is DFQATT, CDR2 SNEGSKA, per germline (reference sequence). This CDR3 has 15 residues. CDR3 nucleotides: TGCAGTGCTAGAGATAGCAAGGCCGCGAACTATGGCTACACCTTC. As protein: CSARDSKAANYGYTF.

This clonotype was recorded a few times. The chain links TRBV20-1 to TRBJ1-1, with 10 bases identical to TRBD1. CDR1 is DFQATT and CDR2 is SNEGSKA in the germline V gene (reference sequence). Trimming cost V 3 bases and J 4 bases; bases outside gene matches: 14. The CDR3 covers 17 residues. In nucleotides, the CDR3 is TGCAGTGCTAGGCCGGAACGGACAGGGGGAAGTGGCACTGAAGCTTTCTTT. This sequence encodes CSARPERTGGSGTEAFF.

The genes are TRBV7-6 and TRBJ2-2; D remains unclear. This CDR3 has 13 amino acids. The V gene lost 2 bases and the J gene lost 4 bases, with 5 bases spanning the gap. Germline CDR1 is SGHVS and CDR2 is FNYEAQ. The CDR3 is CASSLLSTGELFF. CDR3 DNA: TGTGCCAGCAGCTTACTGAGCACCGGGGAGCTGTTTTTT.

The chain uses TRBV5-1 and TRBJ2-7; D is tentatively TRBD1 or TRBD2 (6 bases each). The J call is in doubt because the DNA end fits TRBJ2-1 better. The CDR3 is made up of 14 amino acids. CDR1 is SGHRS and CDR2 is YFSETQ in the germline V gene. CDR3 region: CASGPEGGVNEQFF. The CDR3 DNA sequence: TGCGCCAGCGGCCCGGAGGGGGGAGTCAATGAGCAGTTCTTC.

This sequence joins TRBV19 and TRBJ1-4, with D possibly being TRBD1 (6 bases). V shed 9 bases and J shed 0 bases, with 14 bases lying between them. Germline-derived CDR1 and CDR2 are LNHDA and SQIVND (reference sequence). The CDR3 is made up of 15 amino acids. The CDR3, as DNA: TGTGCCAGCCACCACCGACAGGCAACTAATGAAAAACTGTTTTTT. Translating gives CASHHRQATNEKLFF.

This clonotype was recorded a few times. The rearrangement links TRBV3-1 to TRBJ1-6; the D is unclear. V was shortened by 1 base and J by 10 bases, with 8 bases between the two germline ends. The CDR3 contains 13 residues. Germline-derived CDR1 and CDR2 are LGHDT and YNNKEL (reference sequence). The CDR3 is CASSQGAGSPLHF. The CDR3 DNA follows: TGTGCCAGCAGCCAAGGGGCCGGGTCACCCCTCCACTTT.

V is TRBV12-3 or TRBV12-4 and J is TRBJ2-3; no firm D call. Trimming took 6 bases from V and 6 from J, leaving 10 bases between them. The CDR3 runs to 12 residues. The CDR3 is CASRLTEDTQYF. CDR3 coding DNA: TGTGCCAGCAGATTAACGGAGGATACGCAGTATTTT.

The rearrangement links TRBV7-9 to TRBJ1-4, with 7 positions matching TRBD1. This CDR3 is 14 amino acids long. Germline assignment: CDR1 SEHNR and CDR2 FQNEAQ (reference sequence). After removal of 5 bases from V and 6 bases from J, the junction contained 6 bases not matched to a gene. CDR3 sequence (DNA): TGTGCCAGCAGCCCCACAGGGGTACATGAAAAACTGTTTTTT. Amino acid sequence: CASSPTGVHEKLFF.

This chain uses TRBV19 with TRBJ2-3; D might be TRBD1 (6 bases). The V and J ends lost 8 bases and 6 bases respectively, with 21 bases between them. The CDR3 covers 15 residues. Germline V lookup: CDR1 LNHDA, CDR2 SQIVND (reference sequence). The chain's CDR3 is CASSTGYLLSDTQYF. CDR3 bases: TGTGCCAGTTCCACAGGGTATCTCTTGTCGGATACGCAGTATTTT.

The rearrangement links TRBV2 to TRBJ2-2, with D maybe TRBD2 (5 bases). From germline, CDR1 is SNHLY and CDR2 FYNNEI. The CDR3 totals 13 residues. Deletions cut 8 bases from V and 0 bases from J, with 7 bases between. CDR3 nucleotide sequence: TGTGCCAGCGGGAGTACGAACACCGGGGAGCTGTTTTTT. Translation gives CASGSTNTGELFF.

This clonotype turned up a few times. The chain joins TRBV7-9 to TRBJ2-6; the D gene is possibly TRBD1 (5 bases). Germline loops: CDR1 SEHNR, CDR2 FQNEAQ (reference sequence). V gave up 0 bases and J gave up 2 bases, with 8 bases separating them. The CDR3 extends over 16 amino acids. DNA of the CDR3: TGTGCCAGCAGCTTAGCGGGGCAACCTGGGGCCAACGTCCTGACTTTC. This sequence encodes CASSLAGQPGANVLTF. Together with reference TRBV7-9 and TRBJ2-6, the CDR3 gives the full variable domain: DTGVSQNPRHKITKRGQNVTFRCDPISEHNRLYWYRQTLGQGPEFLTYFQNEAQLEKSRLLSDRFSAERPKGSFSTLEIQRTEQGDSAMYLCASSLAGQPGANVLTFGAGSRLTVL.